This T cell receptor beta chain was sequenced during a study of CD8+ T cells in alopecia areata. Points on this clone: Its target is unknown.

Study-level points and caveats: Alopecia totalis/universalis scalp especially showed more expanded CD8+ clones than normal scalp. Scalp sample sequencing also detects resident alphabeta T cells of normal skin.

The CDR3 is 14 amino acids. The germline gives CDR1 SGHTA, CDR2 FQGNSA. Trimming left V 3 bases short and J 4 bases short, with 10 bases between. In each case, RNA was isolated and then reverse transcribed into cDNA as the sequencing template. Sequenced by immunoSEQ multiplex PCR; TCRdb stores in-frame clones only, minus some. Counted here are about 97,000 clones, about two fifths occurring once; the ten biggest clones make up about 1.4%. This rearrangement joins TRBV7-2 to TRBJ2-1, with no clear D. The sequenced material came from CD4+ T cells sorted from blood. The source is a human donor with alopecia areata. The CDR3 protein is CASSFRSRYNEQFF. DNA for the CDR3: TGTGCCAGCAGCTTCCGTTCGAGATACAATGAGCAGTTCTTC.